Listed below are T cell receptor beta chains from one sample, sequenced in a study of response to subunit inactivated influenza vaccine. TCRdb re-called the RT-PCR reads with MiXCR, one entry per CDR3 protein. Of around 530,000 distinct CDR3 sequences in the sample, around 11% were seen once. The material sequenced was PBMCs from blood, taken on the day of vaccination. The origin of the receptors is a man aged 50-60 years who received an inactivated influenza vaccine. Each CDR3 is given with its conserved first and last residue. Fields, in order: CDR3 length, D gene, J gene, V gene, clone size, CDR3 protein, CDR3 DNA. A D gene is named only where the DNA matches it firmly. Clone size, where shown, is once, few, many, or a class for clones that have expanded.

CDR3 length: 13
D gene: -
J gene: TRBJ1-5
V gene: TRBV12-3/TRBV12-4
clone size: many
CDR3 protein: CASSPARAEPQHF
CDR3 DNA: TGTGCCAGCAGCCCCGCAAGGGCCGAGCCCCAGCATTTT

CDR3 length: 14
D gene: -
J gene: TRBJ1-2
V gene: TRBV27
clone size: few
CDR3 protein: CASSLGPGEWGYTF
CDR3 DNA: TGTGCCAGCAGTTTAGGACCGGGGGAGTGGGGCTACACCTTC

CDR3 length: 16
D gene: TRBD2
J gene: TRBJ2-1
V gene: TRBV5-6
clone size: few
CDR3 protein: CASSLVGGRALDEQFF
CDR3 DNA: TGTGCCAGCAGCTTGGTGGGCGGGAGGGCCCTCGATGAGCAGTTCTTC

CDR3 length: 13
D gene: -
J gene: TRBJ1-2
V gene: TRBV12-3/TRBV12-4
clone size: -
CDR3 protein: CASILGANYGYTF
CDR3 DNA: -

CDR3 length: 19
D gene: TRBD1
J gene: TRBJ2-2
V gene: TRBV6-5
clone size: many
CDR3 protein: CASSLREITGVYSTGELFF
CDR3 DNA: TGTGCCAGCAGTTTAAGGGAGATTACAGGGGTTTACAGCACCGGGGAGCTGTTTTTT

CDR3 length: 15
D gene: -
J gene: TRBJ1-5
V gene: TRBV6-5
clone size: -
CDR3 protein: CASSYSISSNQPQHF
CDR3 DNA: TGTGCCAGCAGTTACTCGATATCCAGCAATCAGCCCCAGCATTTT

CDR3 length: 13
D gene: TRBD2
J gene: TRBJ2-7
V gene: TRBV3-1
clone size: -
CDR3 protein: CASSRTSVYEQYF
CDR3 DNA: TGTGCCAGCAGCAGAACTAGCGTCTACGAGCAGTACTTC

CDR3 length: 17
D gene: TRBD2
J gene: TRBJ2-7
V gene: TRBV12-3/TRBV12-4
clone size: -
CDR3 protein: CACSSGGRGRVSYEQYF
CDR3 DNA: TGTGCCTGCAGTTCGGGGGGGCGCGGGAGGGTTTCCTACGAGCAGTACTTC

CDR3 length: 15
D gene: -
J gene: TRBJ2-3
V gene: TRBV5-1
clone size: few
CDR3 protein: CASSLAGYRGDTQYF
CDR3 DNA: TGCGCCAGCAGCTTGGCCGGCTACCGGGGAGATACGCAGTATTTT

CDR3 length: 13
D gene: TRBD1
J gene: TRBJ2-4
V gene: TRBV18
clone size: few
CDR3 protein: CASSLDRKNIQYF
CDR3 DNA: TGTGCCAGCTCATTGGACAGGAAAAACATTCAGTACTTC

CDR3 length: 12
D gene: -
J gene: TRBJ2-7
V gene: TRBV28
clone size: few
CDR3 protein: CASSYQSYEQYF
CDR3 DNA: TGTGCCAGCAGTTATCAGTCCTACGAGCAGTACTTC

CDR3 length: 15
D gene: -
J gene: TRBJ1-4
V gene: TRBV12-3/TRBV12-4
clone size: few
CDR3 protein: CASSLMATRGEKLFF
CDR3 DNA: TGTGCCAGCAGTTTAATGGCGACCCGGGGTGAAAAACTGTTTTTT

CDR3 length: 14
D gene: -
J gene: TRBJ2-1
V gene: TRBV29-1
clone size: -
CDR3 protein: CSVEFTSAGDEQFF
CDR3 DNA: TGCAGCGTTGAATTTACCAGCGCTGGGGATGAGCAGTTCTTC

CDR3 length: 17
D gene: TRBD2
J gene: TRBJ2-3
V gene: TRBV5-1
clone size: few
CDR3 protein: CASSLAQAGGPTDTQYF
CDR3 DNA: TGCGCCAGCAGCTTGGCCCAAGCGGGAGGCCCCACAGATACGCAGTATTTT

CDR3 length: 14
D gene: -
J gene: TRBJ2-5
V gene: TRBV12-3/TRBV12-4
clone size: -
CDR3 protein: CASSSPAGKETQYF
CDR3 DNA: TGTGCCAGCAGTTCTCCCGCCGGGAAAGAGACCCAGTACTTC

CDR3 length: 15
D gene: -
J gene: TRBJ2-7
V gene: TRBV12-3/TRBV12-4
clone size: few
CDR3 protein: CASISGGGPIYEQYF
CDR3 DNA: TGTGCCAGCATCTCAGGGGGAGGGCCCATCTACGAGCAGTACTTC

CDR3 length: 16
D gene: -
J gene: TRBJ1-6
V gene: TRBV28
clone size: -
CDR3 protein: CASSLYRALPNSPLHF
CDR3 DNA: TGTGCCAGCAGTTTATACAGGGCGCTACCTAATTCACCCCTCCACTTT

CDR3 length: 15
D gene: -
J gene: TRBJ2-5
V gene: TRBV29-1
clone size: -
CDR3 protein: CSVELGQSLPRTQYF
CDR3 DNA: TGCAGCGTTGAACTTGGGCAGTCTCTCCCCCGGACCCAGTACTTC

CDR3 length: 13
D gene: TRBD1
J gene: TRBJ1-1
V gene: TRBV29-1
clone size: -
CDR3 protein: CSVAGTVKVEAFF
CDR3 DNA: TGCAGCGTGGCGGGGACAGTCAAGGTTGAAGCTTTCTTT

CDR3 length: 15
D gene: -
J gene: TRBJ2-7
V gene: TRBV6-5
clone size: -
CDR3 protein: CASSTDEGSSYEQYF
CDR3 DNA: TGTGCCAGCAGTACCGATGAGGGGAGCTCCTACGAGCAGTACTTC

CDR3 length: 15
D gene: -
J gene: TRBJ2-2
V gene: TRBV7-6
clone size: -
CDR3 protein: CASSLGQGGPGELFF
CDR3 DNA: TGTGCCAGCAGCTTAGGACAGGGAGGACCCGGGGAGCTGTTTTTT

CDR3 length: 17
D gene: TRBD2
J gene: TRBJ2-7
V gene: TRBV28
clone size: many
CDR3 protein: CASSSQTSGRTSYEQYF
CDR3 DNA: TGTGCCAGCAGTTCCCAGACTAGCGGGAGGACGTCGTACGAGCAGTACTTC

CDR3 length: 15
D gene: -
J gene: TRBJ2-7
V gene: TRBV6-2/TRBV6-3
clone size: -
CDR3 protein: CASSYHPTFSYEQYF
CDR3 DNA: TGTGCCAGCAGTTACCATCCGACATTCTCCTACGAGCAGTACTTC

CDR3 length: 13
D gene: -
J gene: TRBJ2-7
V gene: TRBV7-2
clone size: few
CDR3 protein: CASSLFDGYEQYF
CDR3 DNA: TGTGCCAGCAGCCTTTTTGACGGTTACGAGCAGTACTTC

CDR3 length: 16
D gene: TRBD1
J gene: TRBJ1-6
V gene: TRBV7-2
clone size: -
CDR3 protein: CASSLRTGWVNSPLHF
CDR3 DNA: TGTGCCAGCAGCTTACGGACAGGGTGGGTCAATTCACCCCTCCACTTT

CDR3 length: 17
D gene: TRBD1
J gene: TRBJ2-5
V gene: TRBV20-1
clone size: few
CDR3 protein: CSARDGDRGGVQETQYF
CDR3 DNA: TGCAGTGCTAGAGATGGGGACAGGGGGGGTGTTCAAGAGACCCAGTACTTC